This entry is about one T cell receptor beta chain. This record comes from a study of early T cells in non-severe SARS-CoV-2 infection. TCRdb independently ran MiXCR on the 5' RACE reads; one entry per CDR3 protein. This sample carries just over 80,000 distinct CDR3 sequences, approximately 14% of them seen once, and the ten largest clones take roughly 1.4%. V was cut by 0 bases and J by 8 bases, with 13 bases left in between. The CDR3 runs 14 residues. Germline V gives CDR1 SEHNR, CDR2 FQNEAQ (reference sequence). The sequenced sample consisted of whole blood. This receptor was identified in an adult who was a healthcare worker with PCR-confirmed SARS-CoV-2 infection or an uninfected control (not recorded which). The chain recombines TRBV7-9 with TRBJ1-2; TRBD1 might be the D (6 bases). CDR3: CASSLAGQLQGYTF. CDR3 bases: TGTGCCAGCAGCTTAGCAGGACAGCTCCAAGGCTACACCTTC.